This TCR beta chain comes out of a study of shared clonotypes between healthy human individuals. General study points: Between a handful of donors, naive CD4 clonotypes were shared at a level of approximately 5%.

Execution of the assay was at deep level. In the study's own analysis: For the immunoSEQ data, sequences were junction-only without quality scores, so filtering differed. This table comes from immunoSEQ multiplex PCR, and its TCRdb copy is limited to in-frame clones, with some not included. V and J calls and clone size come straight from that table; D and trimming were deduced from the DNA. The sample holds 450,000 to 700,000 clones, around 95% seen once. V dropped 2 bases and J dropped 0 bases, with 11 bases sitting between them. The CDR3 is 16 residues long. Germline assignment: CDR1 MDHEN and CDR2 SYDVKM. Remarks on this clone: Its cognate antigen is unknown.

CD8 cells classed as naive were CD45RO-negative and positively selected for CCR7, excluding terminally differentiated effector memory CD45RA+ cells. Participating donors were healthy, HIV-negative adults free of recent acute infections or vaccinations. The rearrangement uses TRBV28 and TRBJ2-1; D is unresolved. This clonotype originated in a woman aged 25 to 45 in good health. Sequencing input: naive CD8+ T cells sorted from blood. CDR3 amino acids: CASSLIDRSSYNEQFF. CDR3 in DNA: TGTGCCAGCAGTTTAATCGACCGAAGCTCCTACAATGAGCAGTTCTTC.